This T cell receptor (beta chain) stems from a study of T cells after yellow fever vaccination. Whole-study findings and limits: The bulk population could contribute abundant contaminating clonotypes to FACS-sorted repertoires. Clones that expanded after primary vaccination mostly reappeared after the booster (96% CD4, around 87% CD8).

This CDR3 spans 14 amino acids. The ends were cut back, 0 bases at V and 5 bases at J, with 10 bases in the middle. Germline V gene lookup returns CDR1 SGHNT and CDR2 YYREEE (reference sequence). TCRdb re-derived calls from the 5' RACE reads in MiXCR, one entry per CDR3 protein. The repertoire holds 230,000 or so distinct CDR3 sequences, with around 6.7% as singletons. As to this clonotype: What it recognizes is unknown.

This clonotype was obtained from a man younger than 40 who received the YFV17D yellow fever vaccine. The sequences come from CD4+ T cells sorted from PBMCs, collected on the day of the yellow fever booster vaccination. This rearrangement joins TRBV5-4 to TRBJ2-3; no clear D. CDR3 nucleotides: TGTGCCAGCAGCTTGGATCCAACACGAGATACGCAGTATTTT. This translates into CASSLDPTRDTQYF. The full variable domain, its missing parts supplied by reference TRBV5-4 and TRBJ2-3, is ETGVTQSPTHLIKTRGQQVTLRCSSQSGHNTVSWYQQALGQGPQFIFQYYREEENGRGNFPPRFSGLQFPNYSSELNVNALELDDSALYLCASSLDPTRDTQYFGPGTRLTVL.